The entry below describes one T cell receptor beta chain. The sample is drawn from a study of shared clonotypes between healthy human individuals. When samples were unsorted, 85 million to 95 million PBMCs were used for genomic DNA. Splitting of each subset's genomic DNA was done evenly across several immunoSEQ plates. Template amounts of around 300 ng DNA, 30,000 or so T cell genomes, were employed in unsorted PBMC replicate PCRs. Sequenced by immunoSEQ multiplex PCR; TCRdb stores in-frame clones only, minus some. The profile covers about 470,000 clones, with 79% appearing a single time and about 13% taken by the ten largest. The source is a middle-aged woman in good health. Some clones in this sample may be carry-over from other donors' samples. What was sequenced was PBMCs.

CDR3 in amino acids: CAWGRSNTEAFF. CDR3 DNA sequence: TGTGCCTGGGGACGGTCGAACACTGAAGCTTTCTTT. This sequence joins TRBV30 and TRBJ1-1; D is uncertain. V was pared by 5 bases and J by 1 base, with 8 bases between. This CDR3 has 12 amino acids. CDR1 is GTSNPN and CDR2 is SVGIG in the germline V gene (reference sequence).